This passage covers 28 T cell receptor beta chains from one sample sequenced in a study of blood T cell repertoires in COVID-19. Measured with immunoSEQ multiplex PCR; TCRdb has only the in-frame clones, and not every one. The sample includes 360,000 or so clones, over 85% of them seen just once. The sequencing input was PBMCs or T cells enriched from blood (not recorded which). The receptors were sampled from a woman aged 25 to 39 who had recovered from COVID-19.

A word on this clone: Other DNA sequences in this sample translate to the same CDR3. The chain is built from TRBV6-5 and TRBJ1-5, with TRBD1 matching 8 bases. Germline trimming cut 2 bases from V and 4 bases from J; bases unmatched to any gene: 1. The CDR3 length is 14 residues. Germline V gene data show CDR1 as MNHEY and CDR2 as SVGAGI. CDR3 in amino acids: CASSYGQGNQPQHF. Written as DNA, the CDR3 is TGTGCCAGCAGTTACGGACAGGGTAATCAGCCCCAGCATTTT.

The chain has TRBV3-1 (or the pseudogene TRBV3-2) and TRBJ1-3; maybe TRBD1 (5 bases). The germline V gene encodes CDR1 LGHDT and CDR2 YNNKEL (reference sequence). This CDR3 has 14 amino acids. The V end lost 3 bases, the J end lost 2 bases, and 8 bases lay between the germline ends. This CDR3 is CASSQYRTGNTIYF. CDR3 nucleotides: TGTGCCAGCAGCCAGTACAGGACTGGAAACACCATATATTTT.

The chain carries TRBV7-7 and TRBJ2-3; TRBD2 might be the D (5 bases). This CDR3 region has 13 residues. Per germline, CDR1 SSHAT and CDR2 FNYEAQ (reference sequence). Trimming removed 5 bases at V and 8 bases at J, with 14 bases between. Here the CDR3 DNA reads TGTGCCAGCAGCCCAGCCCCCCGGGGTACGCAGTATTTT. This gives the protein CASSPAPRGTQYF.

The V and J genes are TRBV5-6 and TRBJ2-7; possible D gene TRBD1, 5 bases. The germline V gene has CDR1 SGHDT and CDR2 YYEEEE. The V end was cut by 1 base, the J end by 2 bases, with 13 bases between. This CDR3 contains 15 residues. The CDR3 DNA reads TGTGCCAGCAGCTTGCTTCGCAGGGCCGCCTACGAGCAGTACTTC. Its protein is CASSLLRRAAYEQYF.

The gene calls are TRBV10-3 and TRBJ2-7; D unresolved. Germline CDR1 and CDR2: ENHRY and SYGVKD. The CDR3 has 11 residues. The chain's CDR3 is CAISRAYEQYF. The CDR3 DNA reads as TGTGCAATATCACGGGCCTACGAGCAGTACTTC.

V gene TRBV4-1 combines with J gene TRBJ2-7; 7 bases match TRBD2. V gave up 0 bases and J gave up 4 bases; unmatched junction bases: 6. This CDR3 contains 15 residues. Germline CDR1 is MGHRA and CDR2 is YSYEKL. CDR3 sequence (DNA): TGCGCCAGCAGCCAAGATGGCGGGAGCAGGTACGAGCAGTACTTC. Translation: CASSQDGGSRYEQYF.

The rearrangement joins TRBV2 to TRBJ1-5; D possibly corresponds to TRBD1 (6 bases). CDR1 and CDR2 from the germline V gene are SNHLY and FYNNEI. The length of the CDR3 is 16 residues. Trimming took 4 bases from V and 0 from J, leaving 13 bases between them. CDR3 sequence: CASSGARQDSNQPQHF. The CDR3 nucleotides read TGTGCCAGCAGTGGGGCCCGACAGGATAGCAATCAGCCCCAGCATTTT.

This rearrangement joins TRBV4-1 to TRBJ1-4; 8 bases are a match to TRBD1. Germline lookup yields CDR1 MGHRA and CDR2 YSYEKL. V was clipped by 4 bases and J by 2 bases; unmatched bases: 12. The CDR3 has 18 amino acids. The CDR3 sequence is CASSPLGQGGVTNEKLFF. In DNA, the CDR3 is TGCGCCAGCAGCCCCCTAGGACAGGGAGGAGTCACTAATGAAAAACTGTTTTTT.

The genes are TRBV10-3 and TRBJ1-2, with D possibly being TRBD1 (5 bases). Germline V lookup: CDR1 ENHRY, CDR2 SYGVKD. The CDR3 length is 16 residues. V was trimmed by 4 bases and J by 3 bases, leaving 18 bases between them. The CDR3 DNA is TGTGCCATCAGTGTTTCGCAGGGCCCACCTTACTATGGCTACACCTTC. Translated: CAISVSQGPPYYGYTF.

The chain uses TRBV7-2 and TRBJ2-3, with no clear D. Germline CDR1 and CDR2: SGHTA and FQGNSA. This CDR3 has 13 residues. V dropped 1 base and J dropped 8 bases, with 10 bases sitting between them. CDR3 bases: TGTGCCAGCAGCTTAGATGATTCTATTACGCAGTATTTT. Amino acids: CASSLDDSITQYF.

The chain uses TRBV4-1 and TRBJ1-5; 7 nucleotides agree with TRBD1. The CDR3 is made up of 15 amino acids. V shed 1 base and J 2 bases; nucleotides not matched to a gene: 2. CDR1 and CDR2 (germline): MGHRA, YSYEKL. DNA of the CDR3: TGCGCCAGCAGCCAAGGAACAGGGGGCAATCAGCCCCAGCATTTT. It encodes CASSQGTGGNQPQHF.

As regards this clone: The sample has other DNA sequences that encode this CDR3 too. The chain employs TRBV5-1 and TRBJ2-1; perhaps TRBD2 as D (5 bases). The V end was cut by 0 bases, the J end by 2 bases, with 9 bases between. Germline V lookup: CDR1 SGHRS, CDR2 YFSETQ. The CDR3 has 15 amino acids. The CDR3 protein is CASSLVRGTYNEQFF. In nucleotides, the CDR3 is TGCGCCAGCAGCTTGGTCCGGGGAACCTACAATGAGCAGTTCTTC.

This sequence joins TRBV4-2 and TRBJ1-3; a weak D match, TRBD1 (6 bases). The CDR3 is 14 residues long. Between the trimmed V and J ends, which lost 4 bases and 1 base, there was a span of 8 bases. Germline values: CDR1 LGHNA, CDR2 YNFKEQ. The CDR3 DNA reads as TGTGCCAGCAGCCGGGGGACATCTGGAAACACCATATATTTT. This sequence encodes CASSRGTSGNTIYF.

This chain connects TRBV28 to TRBJ2-2; 8 bases map to TRBD2. The CDR3 has 15 amino acids. Trimming at V came to 3 bases and at J to 5 bases, leaving 5 bases not matched to a gene. CDR1 is MDHEN, CDR2 SYDVKM, per germline. The DNA for the CDR3 is TGTGCCAGCAGTTTCTACCTAGCGGGTACCGGGGAGCTGTTTTTT. Amino acid sequence: CASSFYLAGTGELFF.

The V call is TRBV15, the J call TRBJ1-5; D remains unclear. V lost 0 bases and J 4 bases, leaving 10 bases between the germline ends. The V gene's germline CDR1 is LNHNV and CDR2 YYDKDF (reference sequence). The CDR3 is made up of 15 amino acids. As DNA, the CDR3 is TGTGCCACCAGCAGAGAGAGAGGCCCTAATCAGCCCCAGCATTTT. Its translation: CATSRERGPNQPQHF. The full variable domain, rest sourced from reference TRBV15 and TRBJ1-5, is DAMVIQNPRYQVTQFGKPVTLSCSQTLNHNVMYWYQQKSSQAPKLLFHYYDKDFNNEADTPDNFQSRRPNTSFCFLDIRSPGLGDTAMYLCATSRERGPNQPQHFGDGTRLSIL.

The chain employs TRBV6-5 and TRBJ1-4, with 9 bases aligning to TRBD1. CDR1 and CDR2 from the germline V gene are MNHEY and SVGAGI. V lost 10 bases, J lost 4 bases, and 7 bases stayed unmatched. The CDR3 is 14 amino acids. The CDR3 sequence: CATTGGEGNEKLFF. For the CDR3, the DNA is TGTGCCACCACAGGGGGCGAGGGTAATGAAAAACTGTTTTTT.

V and J are TRBV5-1 and TRBJ1-2; D is ambiguous. This CDR3 spans 16 amino acids. The V gene lost 3 bases and the J gene lost 0 bases, with 15 bases spanning the gap. The germline V gene has CDR1 SGHRS and CDR2 YFSETQ. CDR3 DNA sequence: TGCGCCAGCAGCTATTCCCTGGCGCAGGCTAACTATGGCTACACCTTC. Residues: CASSYSLAQANYGYTF.

This chain uses TRBV6-5 with TRBJ1-2, with D tentatively TRBD1 (5 bases). From germline, CDR1 is MNHEY and CDR2 SVGAGI. V lost 3 bases and J lost 2, with 13 bases in between. This CDR3 has 15 amino acids. CDR3 nucleotide sequence: TGTGCCAGCAGTTATACCGGCAGGACAAACTATGGCTACACCTTC. Translating it yields CASSYTGRTNYGYTF.

CDR3 sequence reads: CATSPGTSVNGELFF. CDR3 sequence (DNA): TGTGCCACCAGTCCAGGGACTAGCGTGAACGGGGAGCTGTTTTTT. This chain joins TRBV24-1 and TRBJ2-2; TRBD2 matches at 10 bases. The CDR3 spans 15 residues. Trimming took 6 bases from V and 7 from J; bases not matched to a gene: 7. Germline CDR1 KGHDR, CDR2 SFDVKD.

V usage is TRBV30 and J usage is TRBJ1-5, with 7 nucleotides matching TRBD1. The CDR3 runs to 15 residues. Germline V lookup: CDR1 GTSNPN, CDR2 SVGIG (reference sequence). The junction had 15 bases not matched to a gene; V was cut back by 8 bases and J by 5 bases. CDR3 amino acids: CALTTEGQSYQPQHF. CDR3 coding DNA: TGTGCCCTAACGACTGAGGGACAGAGCTATCAGCCCCAGCATTTT.

J is TRBJ2-1 and V is TRBV3-1 (or the pseudogene TRBV3-2), with TRBD2 matching over 10 bases. Looked up from germline, CDR1 is LGHDT and CDR2 is YNNKEL (reference sequence). The ends lost 2 bases at V and 5 bases at J; junction bases unmatched: 12. The CDR3 is made up of 18 amino acids. The CDR3 region is CASSQTARSGRRNNEQFF. CDR3 DNA sequence: TGTGCCAGCAGCCAAACGGCCCGTAGCGGGAGGAGGAACAATGAGCAGTTCTTC.

This chain connects TRBV14 to TRBJ1-1; TRBD1 aligns across 7 bases. After removal of 5 bases from V and 1 base from J, the junction contained 7 bases not matched to a gene. Per the germline V gene, CDR1 is SGHDN and CDR2 is FVKESK. The CDR3 spans 15 residues. For the CDR3, the DNA is TGTGCCAGCAGCGTCACAGGGGCGAAGAACACTGAAGCTTTCTTT. It is translated as CASSVTGAKNTEAFF.

The V gene is TRBV28, the J gene TRBJ2-7; no firm D call. V gave up 5 bases and J gave up 3 bases, with 8 bases separating them. The CDR3 totals 12 residues. The germline gives CDR1 MDHEN, CDR2 SYDVKM. CDR3 loop: CASSPYIYEQYF. The CDR3, as DNA: TGTGCCAGCAGTCCCTATATCTACGAGCAGTACTTC.

The chain combines TRBV19 with TRBJ1-5, with TRBD1 matching 8 bases. The V gene's germline CDR1 is LNHDA and CDR2 SQIVND (reference sequence). The CDR3 totals 15 residues. V shed 5 bases, J shed 7 bases, and the junction held 10 bases outside the gene matches. The CDR3 loop is CASSYDRGSWQPQHF. The DNA for the CDR3 is TGTGCCAGTAGTTACGACAGGGGCAGCTGGCAGCCCCAGCATTTT.

This clone has a handful of counts. The gene calls are TRBV6-5 and TRBJ2-5; 7 nucleotides match TRBD1. This CDR3 spans 15 amino acids. V gave up 2 bases and J gave up 5 bases; unmatched junction bases: 8. Germline loops: CDR1 MNHEY, CDR2 SVGAGI. The CDR3 region is CASSYDGTDRETQYF. The CDR3 nucleotides are TGTGCCAGCAGTTACGATGGGACAGATCGGGAGACCCAGTACTTC.

This clone was seen a single time. V usage is TRBV28 and J usage is TRBJ2-6; D not resolved. Trimming cost V 5 bases and J 0 bases, with 11 bases left between them. Germline values: CDR1 MDHEN, CDR2 SYDVKM. This CDR3 comprises 16 residues. The CDR3 here is CASSLGHSSGANVLTF. The CDR3 DNA reads TGTGCCAGCAGTCTCGGTCACAGCTCTGGGGCCAACGTCCTGACTTTC. Combining the CDR3 with reference TRBV28 and TRBJ2-6 gives the whole variable domain DVKVTQSSRYLVKRTGEKVFLECVQDMDHENMFWYRQDPGLGLRLIYFSYDVKMKEKGDIPEGYSVSREKKERFSLILESASTNQTSMYLCASSLGHSSGANVLTFGAGSRLTVL.

This clone appeared a few times. The chain carries TRBV5-1 and TRBJ2-1, with D uncertain. Per the germline V gene, CDR1 is SGHRS and CDR2 is YFSETQ. The CDR3 contains 15 residues. The V gene lost 0 bases and the J gene lost 3 bases, with 10 bases spanning the gap. CDR3 in amino acids: CASSLDLGRYNEQFF. The CDR3, as DNA: TGCGCCAGCAGCTTGGATTTGGGCCGCTACAATGAGCAGTTCTTC. Full variable domain (outside the CDR3, taken from reference TRBV5-1 and TRBJ2-1): KAGVTQTPRYLIKTRGQQVTLSCSPISGHRSVSWYQQTPGQGLQFLFEYFSETQRNKGNFPGRFSGRQFSNSRSEMNVSTLELGDSALYLCASSLDLGRYNEQFFGPGTRLTVL.

V usage is TRBV7-9 and J usage is TRBJ2-1, with a possible D match to TRBD2 (6 bases). Germline CDR1 is SEHNR and CDR2 is FQNEAQ (reference sequence). The CDR3 consists of 12 residues. Deletions cut 3 bases from V and 9 bases from J, with 9 bases between. Here the CDR3 DNA reads TGTGCCAGCAGCTTCGGGGGAGGTGAGCAGTTCTTC. It translates to CASSFGGGEQFF.